This TCR beta chain was documented in a study of cytomegalovirus exposure and HLA in healthy donors. Using immunoSEQ multiplex PCR, the repertoire was profiled, and TCRdb retains in-frame clones only, with some absent. Of roughly 270,000 clones in the sample, 88% were seen once. V was trimmed by 4 bases and J by 3 bases, leaving 16 bases between them. Germline V gives CDR1 SGHNT, CDR2 YYREEE (reference sequence). CDR3 size: 15 residues. The sequencing input was PBMCs. The clonotype comes from a woman younger than 30 in good health and CMV-seronegative. The genes are TRBV5-4 and TRBJ1-1; D is uncertain. Here the CDR3 reads CASSPTVSLDTEAFF. CDR3 DNA sequence: TGTGCCAGCAGCCCAACAGTATCTCTGGACACTGAAGCTTTCTTT. Together with reference TRBV5-4 and TRBJ1-1, the CDR3 gives the full variable domain: ETGVTQSPTHLIKTRGQQVTLRCSSQSGHNTVSWYQQALGQGPQFIFQYYREEENGRGNFPPRFSGLQFPNYSSELNVNALELDDSALYLCASSPTVSLDTEAFFGQGTRLTVV.